This T cell receptor (beta chain) stems from a study of response to subunit inactivated influenza vaccine. Study-level findings and limits: T cells newly recruited by each seasonal influenza vaccination are few, the authors suggested.

MiXCR, applied by TCRdb to the RT-PCR reads, yields one record per CDR3 protein. Of about 780,000 distinct CDR3 sequences listed, approximately 17% are singletons. This CDR3 region has 13 residues. The V end was cut by 0 bases, the J end by 7 bases, with 7 bases between. Germline values: CDR1 LGHDT, CDR2 YNNKEL (reference sequence). Worth noting for this clonotype: Antigen: not known.

This chain links TRBV3-1 with TRBJ2-1; no clear D. The sequence was collected from a man aged 50 or older who received an inactivated influenza vaccine. Sequencing used PBMCs from blood, obtained about 5 days after vaccination. In DNA form, the CDR3 reads TGTGCCAGCAGCCAAGAGGCTCGAAATGAGCAGTTCTTC. Translation: CASSQEARNEQFF.